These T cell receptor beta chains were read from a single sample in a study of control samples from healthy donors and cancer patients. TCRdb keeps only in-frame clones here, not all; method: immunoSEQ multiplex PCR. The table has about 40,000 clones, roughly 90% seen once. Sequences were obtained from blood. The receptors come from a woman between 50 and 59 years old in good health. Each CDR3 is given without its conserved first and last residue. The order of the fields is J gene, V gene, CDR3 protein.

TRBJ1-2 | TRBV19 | ASSIGARGPYGYT
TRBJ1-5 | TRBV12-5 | ASGLVDVQGNSNQPQH
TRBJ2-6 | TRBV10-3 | AIGEGATGANVLT
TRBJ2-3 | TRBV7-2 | ASSWSGNTQY
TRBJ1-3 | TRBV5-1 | ASSSQGFGGNTIY
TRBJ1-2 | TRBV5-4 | ASSFFRRDYGYT
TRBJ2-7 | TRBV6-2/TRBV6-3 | ASSDPHGYFYEQY
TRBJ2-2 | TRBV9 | ASSVENRAGELF
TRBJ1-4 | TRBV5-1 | ASSSGTAGNEKLF
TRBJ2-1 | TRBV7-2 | ASSLAAGGLNEQF
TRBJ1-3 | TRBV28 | ASRSQTGGYGNTIY
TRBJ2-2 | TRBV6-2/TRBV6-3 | ASSHYGGQTGELF
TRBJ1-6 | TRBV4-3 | ASSFTGDNSPLH
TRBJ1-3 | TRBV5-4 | ASSLVGYSSGNTIY
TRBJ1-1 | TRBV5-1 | ASSWGGTEAF
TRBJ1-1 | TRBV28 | ASREDRLPNTEAF
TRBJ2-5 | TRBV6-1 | ASREGLAGGPRETQY
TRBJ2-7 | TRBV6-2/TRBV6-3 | ASSYVSRYEQY
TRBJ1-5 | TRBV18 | ASSPKVRGNQPQH
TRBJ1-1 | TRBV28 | ASSLLDTEAF
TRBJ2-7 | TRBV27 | ASSTDRGGVGQY
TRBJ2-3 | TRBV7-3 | ASSLGPDTQY
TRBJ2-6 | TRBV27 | ASSPGTGLSGANVLT
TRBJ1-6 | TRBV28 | ASTDRGNSPLH
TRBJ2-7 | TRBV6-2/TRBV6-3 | ASSYWKRAGADEQY
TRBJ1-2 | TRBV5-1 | ASSLGMDYGYT
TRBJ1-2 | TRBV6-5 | ASSSRQGGYT
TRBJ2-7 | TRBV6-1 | ASSEAGTVYEQY
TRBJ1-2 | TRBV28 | ASSLLSRFGGYT
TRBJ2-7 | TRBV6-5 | ASGRTGTGGREQY
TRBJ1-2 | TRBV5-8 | ASSLEAGVPS
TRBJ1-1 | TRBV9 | ASSVTEMNTEAF
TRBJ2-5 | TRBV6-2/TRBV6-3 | ASSYWGVQETQY
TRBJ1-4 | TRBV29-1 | SSSEGQGARVCEKLF
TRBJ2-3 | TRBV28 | ASPRGGPEADTQY
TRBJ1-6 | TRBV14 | ASRRDTTYNSPLH